The next 28 T cell receptor beta chains were all read from a single sample in a study of T cell changes during pregnancy in multiple sclerosis. TCRdb's copy holds only in-frame clones and misses some; the assay was immunoSEQ multiplex PCR. The sample lists about 49,000 clones; 85% to 95% were seen once. The sample was CD8+ T cells from peripheral blood mononuclear cells, taken before pregnancy. The receptors stem from a female donor with multiple sclerosis, enrolled in a pregnancy study.

This clone was counted a single time. This chain uses TRBV6-4 with TRBJ2-3; 7 bases map to TRBD2. V was clipped by 5 bases and J by 3 bases; unmatched bases: 8. The CDR3 length is 15 residues. Germline V gene sequence: CDR1 MRHNA, CDR2 SNTAGT. Here the CDR3 reads CASSPAAGTTDTQYF. The CDR3, as DNA: TGTGCCAGCAGTCCTGCAGCGGGAACTACAGATACGCAGTATTTT.

V usage is TRBV6-6 and J usage is TRBJ2-1, with 8 bases fitting TRBD2. The junction had 4 bases not matched to a gene; V was cut back by 4 bases and J by 2 bases. The length of the CDR3 is 15 residues. Per germline, CDR1 MNHNY and CDR2 SVGAGI (reference sequence). The CDR3 region has the DNA TGTGCCAGCAGTTTAAGCGGGAGTACCTACAATGAGCAGTTCTTC. This codes for CASSLSGSTYNEQFF.

The V call is TRBV4-3, the J call TRBJ2-7, with D possibly TRBD1 on 6 matching bases. Trimming took 4 bases from V and 5 from J, leaving 12 bases between them. CDR1 is LGHNA, CDR2 YSLEER, per germline. This CDR3 comprises 13 residues. DNA of the CDR3: TGCGCCAGCAGCCGGACAGTAGTGAACGAGCAGTACTTC. Translating gives CASSRTVVNEQYF.

The chain uses TRBV5-6 and TRBJ2-1, with 8 bases matching TRBD2. The CDR3 extends over 15 amino acids. V was clipped by 2 bases and J by 8 bases; unmatched bases: 9. Germline CDR1 and CDR2: SGHDT and YYEEEE. The chain's CDR3 is CASSFSGIGVDEQFF. The CDR3 DNA is TGTGCCAGCAGCTTTAGCGGGATCGGGGTCGATGAGCAGTTCTTC. The full variable domain, its missing parts supplied by reference TRBV5-6 and TRBJ2-1, is DAGVTQSPTHLIKTRGQQVTLRCSPKSGHDTVSWYQQALGQGPQFIFQYYEEEERQRGNFPDRFSGHQFPNYSSELNVNALLLGDSALYLCASSFSGIGVDEQFFGPGTRLTVL.

V and J are TRBV27 and TRBJ1-1; the D is unclear. Germline assignment: CDR1 MNHEY and CDR2 SMNVEV (reference sequence). V lost 9 bases, J lost 0 bases, and 11 bases lay in between. The CDR3 extends over 13 amino acids. CDR3 amino acids: CASLSLMNTEAFF. For the CDR3, the DNA is TGTGCCAGTCTTTCCCTTATGAACACTGAAGCTTTCTTT.

The chain recombines TRBV4-1 with TRBJ2-1; 13 bases map to TRBD2. The V gene end was trimmed by 4 bases and the J gene end by 8 bases; junction bases not matched to a gene: 8. CDR3 length: 16 residues. CDR1 MGHRA and CDR2 YSYEKL come from the germline V gene. CDR3 coding DNA: TGCGCCAGCAGCCTAAGACTAGCGGGAGGTAGGGATGAGCAGTTCTTC. It translates to CASSLRLAGGRDEQFF.

The V and J genes are TRBV30 and TRBJ2-1; 9 bases map to TRBD2. The CDR3 totals 15 residues. Germline-derived CDR1 and CDR2 are GTSNPN and SVGIG (reference sequence). The junction had 8 bases not matched to a gene; V was cut back by 0 bases and J by 8 bases. CDR3 in amino acids: CAWSVGASGNDEQFF. The DNA for the CDR3 is TGTGCCTGGAGTGTCGGGGCTAGCGGGAATGATGAGCAGTTCTTC.

This rearrangement joins TRBV4-1 to TRBJ2-7; TRBD2 aligns across 8 bases. J was trimmed by 3 bases and V by 1 base; bases with no gene match: 8. The CDR3 is 16 amino acids. The germline V gene encodes CDR1 MGHRA and CDR2 YSYEKL. CDR3 protein: CASSQVGLAGFYEQYF. CDR3 coding DNA: TGCGCCAGCAGCCAAGTTGGACTAGCTGGATTCTACGAGCAGTACTTC.

This chain uses TRBV5-1 with TRBJ2-1; possible D gene TRBD2, 6 bases. V was clipped by 4 bases and J by 3 bases, with 17 bases between them. Germline V gene lookup returns CDR1 SGHRS and CDR2 YFSETQ. The CDR3 is 16 amino acids. DNA for the CDR3: TGCGCCAGCAGCGGCGGGACTTCCGGAGTCTACAATGAGCAGTTCTTC. Amino acids: CASSGGTSGVYNEQFF.

The V and J genes are TRBV2 and TRBJ2-1; TRBD2 aligns across 8 bases. V shed 6 bases, J shed 15 bases, and the junction held 10 bases outside the gene matches. CDR1 is SNHLY, CDR2 FYNNEI, per germline. This CDR3 contains 12 residues. The CDR3 DNA follows: TGTGCCAGCAGGGGCAGGGAACTAGCGGCGTTCTTC. This gives the protein CASRGRELAAFF.

The chain employs TRBV4-3 and TRBJ2-3; 7 nucleotides align to TRBD2. This CDR3 has 20 residues. V was pared by 4 bases and J by 4 bases, with 23 bases of the junction left unmatched. CDR1 LGHNA and CDR2 YSLEER come from the germline V gene. The CDR3 region is CASSPAAALLLRENPDTQYF. CDR3 nucleotide sequence: TGCGCCAGCAGCCCAGCGGCGGCCCTTTTGCTGCGGGAGAACCCAGATACGCAGTATTTT.

J is TRBJ2-5 and V is TRBV5-1, with D perhaps matching TRBD1 (5 bases). CDR1 SGHRS and CDR2 YFSETQ come from the germline V gene. The CDR3 contains 17 residues. V lost 0 bases, J lost 2 bases, and 17 bases lay in between. The CDR3 protein is CASSLGMAATEQETQYF. CDR3 DNA sequence: TGCGCCAGCAGCTTGGGAATGGCCGCGACAGAGCAAGAGACCCAGTACTTC. Variable domain in full (rest from reference TRBV5-1 and TRBJ2-5): KAGVTQTPRYLIKTRGQQVTLSCSPISGHRSVSWYQQTPGQGLQFLFEYFSETQRNKGNFPGRFSGRQFSNSRSEMNVSTLELGDSALYLCASSLGMAATEQETQYFGPGTRLLVL.

The chain recombines TRBV28 with TRBJ1-1; TRBD1 aligns across 10 bases. V was pared by 6 bases and J by 11 bases, with 9 bases of the junction left unmatched. The germline V gene has CDR1 MDHEN and CDR2 SYDVKM. The CDR3 spans 13 residues. In nucleotides, the CDR3 is TGTGCCAGCAGCCCAGGACAGGGGGTTTGGGCTTTCTTT. It encodes CASSPGQGVWAFF.

The chain employs TRBV28 and TRBJ2-6; no definite D call. The germline V and J ends were trimmed by 8 bases and 0 bases, with 11 bases remaining between them. Germline CDR1 and CDR2: MDHEN and SYDVKM. The CDR3 has 15 amino acids. The CDR3, as DNA: TGTGCCAGCGCACTCCTCTCCTCTGGGGCCAACGTCCTGACTTTC. This gives the protein CASALLSSGANVLTF.

The V call is TRBV9, the J call TRBJ1-4; no definite D call. Germline V lookup: CDR1 SGDLS, CDR2 YYNGEE. Trimming cost V 0 bases and J 4 bases, with 10 bases left between them. This CDR3 has 15 residues. CDR3 region: CASSVGNSNNEKLFF. CDR3 DNA sequence: TGTGCCAGCAGCGTAGGAAACAGTAATAATGAAAAACTGTTTTTT.

J is TRBJ2-5 and V is TRBV28; 8 bases fit TRBD1. The CDR3 extends over 16 amino acids. The germline V gene has CDR1 MDHEN and CDR2 SYDVKM. The junction had 11 bases not matched to a gene; V was cut back by 4 bases and J by 4 bases. The CDR3 loop reads CASSYRSRTGRETQYF. CDR3 DNA sequence: TGTGCCAGCAGTTATCGGTCCCGGACAGGGAGAGAGACCCAGTACTTC.

This clone has a single count. The genes are TRBV9 and TRBJ1-1; D is possibly TRBD1 (5 bases). The germline V gene encodes CDR1 SGDLS and CDR2 YYNGEE. With 2 bases removed from V and 5 bases from J, the gap between germline ends came to 7 bases. This CDR3 comprises 12 residues. The CDR3 DNA is TGTGCCAGCAGCGTCCAGGGAACTGAAGCTTTCTTT. It specifies CASSVQGTEAFF.

The chain uses TRBV25-1 and TRBJ1-3; D call uncertain. The CDR3 length is 18 residues. Trimming took off 4 bases at V and 0 bases at J, with 19 bases between the two ends. Germline CDR1 reads MGHDK; CDR2 reads SYGVNS. The CDR3 protein is CASSAFSSNTISGNTIYF. The CDR3 coding sequence is TGTGCCAGCAGTGCGTTCTCCTCCAACACAATCTCTGGAAACACCATATATTTT.

This sequence joins TRBV30 and TRBJ1-1, with no clear D. The CDR3 runs to 16 residues. The germline gives CDR1 GTSNPN, CDR2 SVGIG (reference sequence). V was pared by 0 bases and J by 0 bases, with 14 bases between. The CDR3 DNA reads TGTGCCTGGAGTGTACTGGAGGGCGCCATGAACACTGAAGCTTTCTTT. Its protein product is CAWSVLEGAMNTEAFF.

V usage is TRBV5-6 and J usage is TRBJ1-1, with TRBD1 identical over 7 bases. Germline V gene data show CDR1 as SGHDT and CDR2 as YYEEEE. V lost 4 bases to trimming and J lost 7 bases; unmatched junction nucleotides: 7. CDR3 length: 13 residues. CDR3 DNA: TGTGCCAGCAGCACGGGACAGATGGGTGAAGCTTTCTTT. Translated, it gives CASSTGQMGEAFF.

V usage is TRBV19 and J usage is TRBJ2-7; D might be TRBD1 (6 bases). Trimming pared 6 bases from V and 5 bases from J, leaving 14 bases between. The germline V gene encodes CDR1 LNHDA and CDR2 SQIVND (reference sequence). The length of the CDR3 is 13 residues. The CDR3 bases are TGTGCCAGTAGGCAGGGGCTTCGGGACGAGCAGTACTTC. Translated: CASRQGLRDEQYF.

J is TRBJ2-7 and V is TRBV27; D is possibly TRBD2 (6 bases). Looked up from germline, CDR1 is MNHEY and CDR2 is SMNVEV (reference sequence). V lost 4 bases and J lost 7, with 11 bases in between. This CDR3 is built from 12 residues. The CDR3: CASSSAGNEQYF. The CDR3 DNA reads as TGTGCCAGCAGTTCCGCGGGGAATGAGCAGTACTTC.

V and J are TRBV27 and TRBJ2-7; tentative D call: TRBD2 (6 bases). Trimming stripped 6 bases from V and 4 bases from J, with 13 bases between. Germline CDR1 reads MNHEY; CDR2 reads SMNVEV (reference sequence). CDR3 length: 13 amino acids. CDR3 bases: TGTGCCAGCAGCCTAACTCGGGAGTACGAGCAGTACTTC. This translates into CASSLTREYEQYF.

The DNA for the CDR3 is TGTGCCAGCAGTGGTCCTCCCCACTTCCCGTACCAAGAGACCCAGTACTTC. This sequence encodes CASSGPPHFPYQETQYF. This sequence joins TRBV6-1 and TRBJ2-5; D unclear. Trimming removed 4 bases from V and 0 bases from J, with 18 bases in between. Germline-derived CDR1 and CDR2 are MNHNS and SASEGT. There are 17 residues in the CDR3.

The chain joins TRBV5-1 to TRBJ1-2; D possibly corresponds to TRBD1 (5 bases). Germline CDR1 and CDR2: SGHRS and YFSETQ. Trimming cost V 7 bases and J 0 bases, with 10 bases left between them. CDR3 length equals 13 residues. The CDR3 DNA reads as TGCGCCAGCCGAGACAGCGCTAACTATGGCTACACCTTC. Its translation is CASRDSANYGYTF.

V usage is TRBV5-1 and J usage is TRBJ1-2; 9 bases align to TRBD1. V was pared by 0 bases and J by 0 bases, with 0 bases of the junction left unmatched. Germline lookup yields CDR1 SGHRS and CDR2 YFSETQ. CDR3 length: 15 residues. The chain's CDR3 is CASSLGQGANYGYTF. CDR3 DNA sequence: TGCGCCAGCAGCTTGGGACAGGGGGCTAACTATGGCTACACCTTC.

The CDR3 sequence is CASSLSGLNTDTQYF. In DNA form, the CDR3 reads TGTGCCAGCAGTCTTTCGGGACTGAACACAGATACGCAGTATTTT. The gene calls are TRBV27 and TRBJ2-3; the D gene is possibly TRBD2 (6 bases). CDR1 is MNHEY and CDR2 is SMNVEV in the germline V gene (reference sequence). Trimming removed 5 bases at V and 2 bases at J, with 14 bases between. This CDR3 is built from 15 residues.

The chain employs TRBV19 and TRBJ2-2; D possibly corresponds to TRBD1 (6 bases). The V end lost 1 base, the J end lost 4 bases, and 10 bases lay between the germline ends. This CDR3 contains 15 residues. The germline CDR1 and CDR2 sequences are LNHDA and SQIVND (reference sequence). The CDR3 DNA sequence: TGTGCCAGTAGTATAGGGGGGCACGGCACCGGGGAGCTGTTTTTT. This translates into CASSIGGHGTGELFF.